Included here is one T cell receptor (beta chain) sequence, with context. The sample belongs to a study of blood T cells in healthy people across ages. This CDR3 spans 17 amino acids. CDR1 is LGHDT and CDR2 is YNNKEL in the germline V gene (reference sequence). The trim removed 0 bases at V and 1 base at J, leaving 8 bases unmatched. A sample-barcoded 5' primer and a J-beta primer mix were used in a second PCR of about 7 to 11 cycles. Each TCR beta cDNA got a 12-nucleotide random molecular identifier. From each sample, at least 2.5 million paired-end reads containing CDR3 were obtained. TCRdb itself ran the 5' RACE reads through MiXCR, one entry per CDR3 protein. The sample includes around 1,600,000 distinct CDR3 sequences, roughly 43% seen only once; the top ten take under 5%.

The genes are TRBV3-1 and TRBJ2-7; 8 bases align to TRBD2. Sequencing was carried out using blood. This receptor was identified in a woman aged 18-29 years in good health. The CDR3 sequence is CASSQDWSGRRSYEQYF. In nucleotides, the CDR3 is TGTGCCAGCAGCCAAGATTGGAGCGGGAGAAGGTCCTACGAGCAGTACTTC.